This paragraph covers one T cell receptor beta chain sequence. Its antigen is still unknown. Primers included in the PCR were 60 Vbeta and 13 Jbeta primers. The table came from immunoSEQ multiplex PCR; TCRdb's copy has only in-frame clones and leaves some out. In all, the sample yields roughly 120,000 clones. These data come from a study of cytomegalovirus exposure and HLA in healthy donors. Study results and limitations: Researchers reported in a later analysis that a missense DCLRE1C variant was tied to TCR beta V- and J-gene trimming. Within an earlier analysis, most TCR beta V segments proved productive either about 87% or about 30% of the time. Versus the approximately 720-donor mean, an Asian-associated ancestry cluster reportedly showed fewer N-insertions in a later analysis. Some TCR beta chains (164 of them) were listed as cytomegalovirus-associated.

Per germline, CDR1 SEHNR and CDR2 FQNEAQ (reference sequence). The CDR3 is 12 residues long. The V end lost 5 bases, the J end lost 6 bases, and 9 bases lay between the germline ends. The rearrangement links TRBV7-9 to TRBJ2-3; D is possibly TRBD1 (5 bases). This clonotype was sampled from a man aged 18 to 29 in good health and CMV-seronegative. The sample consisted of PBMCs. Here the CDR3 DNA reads TGTGCCAGCAGCGAATCAGGGGATACGCAGTATTTT. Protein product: CASSESGDTQYF.